What follows describes a single T cell receptor beta chain. These data belong to a study of blood T cell repertoires in COVID-19. On the study more broadly: Donors in the United States, Italy and Spain gave samples during acute or convalescent COVID-19.

Profiled with immunoSEQ multiplex PCR; TCRdb holds only in-frame clones, not every one. The top ten hold about two fifths of the sample, which has 30,000 or so clones, 82% seen once. Germline lookup yields CDR1 SGHDN and CDR2 FVKESK. The length of the CDR3 is 15 residues. J lost 7 bases, V lost 5 bases, and 9 bases had no gene match. Sequenced sample: peripheral blood. The chain employs TRBV14 and TRBJ2-3; 10 bases align to TRBD2. The TCR comes from an elderly man with active or convalescent COVID-19. CDR3 sequence reads: CASSVLAGQANTQYF. The CDR3 DNA sequence: TGTGCCAGCAGCGTACTAGCGGGACAAGCTAATACGCAGTATTTT.